This T cell receptor beta chain stems from a study of blood T cell repertoires in COVID-19. Original processing notes: How many nucleated cells were present was estimated from reference gene primer amplification. Assay used: immunoSEQ multiplex PCR; TCRdb lists only in-frame clones, some missing. V and J calls and clone size are copied from that table; D and trimming were computed from the DNA. This sample yields fewer than 70,000 clones, of which 80% to 95% are seen a single time; around 4.3% belongs to the top ten. The germline V and J ends were trimmed by 2 bases and 1 base, with 12 bases remaining between them. Germline V gene data show CDR1 as LNHDA and CDR2 as SQIVND (reference sequence). The CDR3 covers 16 residues.

The specimen sequenced was peripheral blood. The chain carries TRBV19 and TRBJ1-5; a possible D gene is TRBD1 (5 bases). The sequence came from a man aged 45-65 years with active COVID-19. The CDR3 spells CASSIPEGVSNQPQHF. CDR3 DNA: TGTGCCAGTAGTATACCTGAAGGGGTAAGCAATCAGCCCCAGCATTTT.